Following are 2 T cell receptor beta chains from one sample sequenced in a study of human T cells and chemical hapten exposure. The time point: healthy volunteer bleed at 2 weeks. The study extracted total RNA from unfractionated whole blood. Each CDR3 protein gets one entry after TCRdb re-called the RACE reads with MiXCR. This table holds tens of thousands of distinct CDR3 sequences, over 3.5% found once. Sequenced: whole blood. The receptors here all came from a female donor in good health. Some clones in this sample may be carry-over from other donors' samples.

This clonotype was counted at least ten times. V usage is TRBV6-2 or TRBV6-3 and J usage is TRBJ2-7; 8 bases are a match to TRBD1. The CDR3 length is 15 residues. The germline gives CDR1 MNHEY, CDR2 SVGEGT. The V gene end was trimmed by 2 bases and the J gene end by 4 bases; junction bases not matched to a gene: 7. CDR3 amino acids: CASSYHGTGGYEQYF. The CDR3 nucleotides are TGTGCCAGCAGTTACCACGGTACAGGGGGGTACGAGCAGTACTTC.

The chain combines TRBV13 with TRBJ2-3; D is possibly TRBD2 (5 bases). The V gene lost 5 bases and the J gene lost 2 bases, with 14 bases spanning the gap. Looked up from germline, CDR1 is PRHDT and CDR2 is FYEKMQ (reference sequence). This CDR3 is built from 15 residues. As DNA, the CDR3 is TGTGCCAGCAGCCACGCCGGGATTTACACAGATACGCAGTATTTT. It yields the protein CASSHAGIYTDTQYF.